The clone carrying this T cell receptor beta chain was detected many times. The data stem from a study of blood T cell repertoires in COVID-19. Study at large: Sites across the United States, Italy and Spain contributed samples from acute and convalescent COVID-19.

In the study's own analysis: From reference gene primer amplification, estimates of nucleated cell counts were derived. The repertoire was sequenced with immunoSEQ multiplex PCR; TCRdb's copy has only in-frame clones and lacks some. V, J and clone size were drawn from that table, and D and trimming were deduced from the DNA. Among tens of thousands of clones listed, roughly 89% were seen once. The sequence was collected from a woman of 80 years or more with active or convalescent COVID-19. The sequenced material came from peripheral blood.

The CDR3 spells CASSQYPSWVGQVANTGELFF. Written as DNA, the CDR3 is TGCGCCAGCAGCCAATACCCCTCTTGGGTCGGACAGGTCGCGAACACCGGGGAGCTGTTTTTT. The chain recombines TRBV4-3 with TRBJ2-2; 7 nucleotides align to TRBD1. The J segment lost 0 bases and the V segment lost 2 bases, leaving 18 bases of the junction unmatched. The CDR3 runs 21 residues. CDR1 LGHNA and CDR2 YSLEER come from the germline V gene.